These 32 T cell receptor beta chains were all obtained from the same sample, sequenced in a study of blood T cell repertoires in COVID-19. The assay was immunoSEQ multiplex PCR, and TCRdb's table has in-frame clones only and misses some. This sample yields approximately 150,000 clones, of which 70% to 90% are seen a single time; around 1% belongs to the top ten. Sequences were obtained from peripheral blood. Source of these receptors: a man aged 35 to 55 with acute or convalescent COVID-19.

This chain connects TRBV6-5 to TRBJ1-5, with D possibly matching TRBD1 (5 bases). The germline V and J ends were trimmed by 7 bases and 3 bases, with 10 bases remaining between them. The CDR3 runs 13 residues. CDR1 is MNHEY, CDR2 SVGAGI, per germline. The CDR3 DNA sequence: TGTGCCAGCACTGTGGGGCCCAATCAGCCCCAGCATTTT. Its translation: CASTVGPNQPQHF.

This clone was detected only once. This CDR3 reads CASSVPGGLRTEAFF. CDR3 coding DNA: TGTGCCAGTAGTGTACCGGGGGGTTTGAGGACTGAAGCTTTCTTT. The rearrangement joins TRBV19 to TRBJ1-1, with a tentative D call TRBD1 (5 bases). Germline V gene lookup returns CDR1 LNHDA and CDR2 SQIVND (reference sequence). Trimming removed 5 bases from V and 5 bases from J, with 18 bases in between. The CDR3 loop spans 15 amino acids.

This clone has more than one count but fewer than ten. In the same sample, other DNA sequences code for this CDR3. The chain carries TRBV5-1 and TRBJ1-1; tentatively, D is TRBD1 (5 bases). There are 14 residues in the CDR3. V lost 3 bases to trimming and J lost 1 base, with 10 bases between them. Germline V lookup: CDR1 SGHRS, CDR2 YFSETQ. CDR3 coding DNA: TGCGCCAGCAGCTCCGGCCAGGGGAACACTGAAGCTTTCTTT. Translated, it gives CASSSGQGNTEAFF.

The chain carries TRBV4-2 and TRBJ2-2; D unresolved. The CDR3 consists of 17 residues. Germline-derived CDR1 and CDR2 are LGHNA and YNFKEQ. The ends were cut back, 0 bases at V and 7 bases at J, with 18 bases in the middle. The CDR3 loop reads CASSQEVLAGRIGELFF. CDR3 nucleotides: TGTGCCAGCAGCCAAGAAGTCTTGGCAGGTCGAATCGGGGAGCTGTTTTTT.

Only a few counts were recorded for this clone. The chain recombines TRBV18 with TRBJ2-7, with D possibly being TRBD2 (6 bases). This CDR3 has 15 residues. From germline, CDR1 is KGHSH and CDR2 LQKENI. V was clipped by 5 bases and J by 2 bases, with 16 bases between them. The CDR3 region is CASSGGGAIPYEQYF. CDR3 nucleotide sequence: TGTGCCAGCTCAGGAGGCGGGGCTATACCCTACGAGCAGTACTTC.

V gene TRBV7-3 combines with J gene TRBJ2-1; 8 nucleotides line up with TRBD1. Trimming at V came to 5 bases and at J to 5 bases, leaving 2 bases not matched to a gene. The CDR3 covers 13 residues. Germline loops: CDR1 SGHTA, CDR2 FQGTGA. The CDR3 reads CASSGQGNNEQFF. In DNA form, the CDR3 reads TGTGCCAGCAGCGGACAGGGAAACAATGAGCAGTTCTTC.

This rearrangement joins TRBV7-2 to TRBJ2-7, with D hard to call. CDR1 and CDR2 from the germline V gene are SGHTA and FQGNSA. V was shortened by 3 bases and J by 5 bases, with 8 bases between the two germline ends. The CDR3 extends over 12 amino acids. The CDR3 here is CASSFVSDEQYF. In nucleotides, the CDR3 is TGTGCCAGCAGCTTTGTCTCGGACGAGCAGTACTTC.

This chain connects TRBV7-9 to TRBJ1-3, with no clear D. The CDR3 totals 16 residues. Germline V lookup: CDR1 SEHNR, CDR2 FQNEAQ (reference sequence). The V gene lost 1 base and the J gene lost 1 base, with 11 bases spanning the gap. This chain's CDR3 is CASSLEAGRSGNTIYF. CDR3 nucleotides: TGTGCCAGCAGCTTAGAAGCAGGAAGGTCTGGAAACACCATATATTTT.

The V gene is TRBV11-1, the J gene TRBJ2-3, with D possibly TRBD2 on 5 matching bases. The V and J ends lost 3 bases and 5 bases respectively, with 12 bases between them. Germline CDR1 SGHAT, CDR2 FQDESV (reference sequence). The CDR3 runs to 14 residues. CDR3 sequence: CASSFQWAGDTQYF. Written as DNA, the CDR3 is TGTGCCAGCAGCTTCCAATGGGCGGGAGATACGCAGTATTTT.

The V call is TRBV10-3, the J call TRBJ1-1; 7 bases fit TRBD1. Losses at the gene ends were 10 bases for V and 1 base for J; bases not matched to a gene: 6. CDR1 and CDR2 from the germline V gene are ENHRY and SYGVKD. The CDR3 has 13 residues. The CDR3: CATTDRTNTEAFF. As DNA, the CDR3 is TGTGCCACCACGGACAGGACGAACACTGAAGCTTTCTTT.

The chain employs TRBV6-2 or TRBV6-3 and TRBJ1-2; 7 bases match TRBD1. From germline, CDR1 is MNHEY and CDR2 SVGEGT. This CDR3 comprises 14 residues. J lost 2 bases, V lost 1 base, and 1 base had no gene match. CDR3 in DNA: TGTGCCAGCAGTTACTTACAGGGGAACTATGGCTACACCTTC. Its translation: CASSYLQGNYGYTF.

The sample holds a few counts of this clone. CDR3 coding DNA: TGTGCCAGCAGCCAAGATAGGGGCGGGGGGGCCACAGATACGCAGTATTTT. Encoded protein: CASSQDRGGGATDTQYF. The V gene is TRBV4-2, the J gene TRBJ2-3; 9 nucleotides align to TRBD2. The germline V gene encodes CDR1 LGHNA and CDR2 YNFKEQ. This CDR3 region has 17 residues. The J segment lost 2 bases and the V segment lost 0 bases, leaving 6 bases of the junction unmatched.

This chain connects TRBV5-1 to TRBJ2-7, with TRBD2 identical over 8 bases. This CDR3 has 16 amino acids. Germline assignment: CDR1 SGHRS and CDR2 YFSETQ. V shed 3 bases, J shed 2 bases, and the junction held 10 bases outside the gene matches. CDR3 protein: CASSSISGGATYEQYF. CDR3 sequence (DNA): TGCGCCAGCAGCTCAATAAGCGGGGGCGCAACCTACGAGCAGTACTTC.

The CDR3 bases are TGTGCCAGCAGCCTGACAGGGATCTATGGCTACACCTTC. Amino acids: CASSLTGIYGYTF. The chain combines TRBV9 with TRBJ1-2; 7 bases are a match to TRBD1. Germline lookup yields CDR1 SGDLS and CDR2 YYNGEE. The J segment lost 4 bases and the V segment lost 4 bases, leaving 4 bases of the junction unmatched. The CDR3 consists of 13 residues.

This clone was detected once. This chain connects TRBV27 to TRBJ1-6; D remains ambiguous. Germline CDR1 is MNHEY and CDR2 is SMNVEV (reference sequence). CDR3 length equals 16 residues. The ends were cut back, 7 bases at V and 6 bases at J, with 19 bases in the middle. The CDR3 region is CASKPGSPTINSPLHF. The CDR3 bases are TGTGCCAGCAAGCCTGGCAGTCCCACTATTAATTCACCCCTCCACTTT.

This clone showed up just a few times. The CDR3, as DNA: TGCAGTGCTAGTGGGGCTAGCGGGGGGCCGTCCACCGGGGAGCTGTTTTTT. Its translation is CSASGASGGPSTGELFF. V gene TRBV20-1 combines with J gene TRBJ2-2; 11 positions agree with TRBD2. Germline values: CDR1 DFQATT, CDR2 SNEGSKA (reference sequence). V gave up 3 bases and J gave up 4 bases; unmatched junction bases: 10. The CDR3 covers 17 residues.

The V call is TRBV7-9, the J call TRBJ2-1; D not certain. Germline V gene data show CDR1 as SEHNR and CDR2 as FQNEAQ (reference sequence). Trimming took 3 bases from V and 6 from J, leaving 12 bases between them. The CDR3 is 14 amino acids. The CDR3 nucleotides read TGTGCCAGCAGCTTGGGCAGGCTTCCCAATGAGCAGTTCTTC. The encoded protein is CASSLGRLPNEQFF.

Only one count was recorded for this clone. The chain employs TRBV9 and TRBJ2-3, with unresolved D. Trimming pared 4 bases from V and 2 bases from J, leaving 14 bases between. The CDR3 loop spans 15 amino acids. Germline loops: CDR1 SGDLS, CDR2 YYNGEE. The CDR3 DNA reads TGTGCCAGCAGCCCACAGTCACAATCCACAGATACGCAGTATTTT. Translating it yields CASSPQSQSTDTQYF.

This sequence joins TRBV27 and TRBJ2-7; tentatively, D is TRBD2 (7 bases). The CDR3 runs 14 residues. CDR1 and CDR2 (germline): MNHEY, SMNVEV (reference sequence). V was shortened by 6 bases and J by 4 bases, with 16 bases between the two germline ends. The CDR3 reads CASSPGGGGYEQYF. The DNA of the CDR3 is TGTGCCAGCAGCCCGGGCGGGGGCGGGTACGAGCAGTACTTC.

This clone came up once. The gene calls are TRBV2 and TRBJ1-1, with D unclear. Trimming removed 6 bases from V and 6 bases from J, with 20 bases in between. The CDR3 length is 15 residues. Germline V gives CDR1 SNHLY, CDR2 FYNNEI. Here the CDR3 reads CASSSEGNLVAEAFF. DNA of the CDR3: TGTGCCAGCAGCTCGGAGGGAAACCTTGTCGCTGAAGCTTTCTTT. Together with reference TRBV2 and TRBJ1-1, the CDR3 gives the full variable domain: EPEVTQTPSHQVTQMGQEVILRCVPISNHLYFYWYRQILGQKVEFLVSFYNNEISEKSEIFDDQFSVERPDGSNFTLKIRSTKLEDSAMYFCASSSEGNLVAEAFFGQGTRLTVV.

The gene calls are TRBV6-5 and TRBJ2-1; no reliable D call. The V gene lost 6 bases and the J gene lost 6 bases, with 9 bases spanning the gap. Germline V gene sequence: CDR1 MNHEY, CDR2 SVGAGI. The CDR3 is 12 residues long. This chain's CDR3 is CASRDSGNEQFF. The CDR3 nucleotides are TGTGCCAGCAGAGACTCGGGCAATGAGCAGTTCTTC.

The CDR3 loop reads CASSLGGFGVYEQYF. The CDR3, as DNA: TGTGCCAGCAGCTTAGGAGGTTTTGGCGTCTACGAGCAGTACTTC. This sequence joins TRBV7-2 and TRBJ2-7; no definite D call. Trimming left V 1 base short and J 3 bases short, with 13 bases between. The germline V gene has CDR1 SGHTA and CDR2 FQGNSA. This CDR3 contains 15 residues.

The chain couples TRBV12-3 or TRBV12-4 to TRBJ2-7; D is ambiguous. V lost 3 bases and J 2 bases, leaving 8 bases between the germline ends. This CDR3 comprises 13 residues. CDR3 loop: CASSLAQAYEQYF. As DNA, the CDR3 is TGTGCCAGCAGTTTGGCGCAGGCCTACGAGCAGTACTTC.

Many counts were recorded for this clone. DNA of the CDR3: TGTGCCAGCAGTACTGGCGGGGACGGTAATCAGCCCCAGCATTTT. Residues: CASSTGGDGNQPQHF. This chain connects TRBV6-5 to TRBJ1-5; the D gene is possibly TRBD1 (5 bases). Germline loops: CDR1 MNHEY, CDR2 SVGAGI. The V end was cut by 5 bases, the J end by 4 bases, with 15 bases between. The CDR3 covers 15 residues.

The chain links TRBV11-2 to TRBJ1-4, with TRBD1 identical over 8 bases. The CDR3 extends over 14 amino acids. Germline loops: CDR1 SGHAT, CDR2 FQNNGV. After removal of 1 base from V and 6 bases from J, the junction contained 1 base not matched to a gene. The CDR3 loop is CASSLGQGYEKLFF. CDR3 nucleotides: TGTGCCAGCAGCTTAGGACAGGGGTATGAAAAACTGTTTTTT.

V gene TRBV6-5 combines with J gene TRBJ2-7; 8 bases agree with TRBD1. The CDR3 length is 15 residues. Germline-derived CDR1 and CDR2 are MNHEY and SVGAGI. Trimming removed 7 bases from V and 0 bases from J; junction bases left unmatched: 8. The CDR3 loop is CASNLGQGVSYEQYF. The CDR3 DNA reads TGTGCCAGCAATCTTGGACAGGGTGTCTCCTACGAGCAGTACTTC.

The chain has TRBV18 and TRBJ1-5; no reliable D call. Germline values: CDR1 KGHSH, CDR2 LQKENI. This CDR3 spans 13 amino acids. V shed 6 bases and J shed 0 bases, with 6 bases lying between them. In nucleotides, the CDR3 is TGTGCCAGCTCCCTTAGTAGCAATCAGCCCCAGCATTTT. Protein: CASSLSSNQPQHF. Full variable domain (rest looked up from reference TRBV18 and TRBJ1-5): NAGVMQNPRHLVRRRGQEARLRCSPMKGHSHVYWYRQLPEEGLKFMVYLQKENIIDESGMPKERFSAEFPKEGPSILRIQQVVRGDSAAYFCASSLSSNQPQHFGDGTRLSIL.

The chain recombines TRBV29-1 with TRBJ2-7, with a tentative D call TRBD1 (7 bases). Trimming left V 2 bases short and J 1 base short, with 18 bases between. This CDR3 region has 16 residues. Per the germline V gene, CDR1 is SQVTM and CDR2 is ANQGSEA. The CDR3 DNA sequence: TGCAGCGTTGAACTGCAGGGCAGGGGGAGGTCCTACGAGCAGTACTTC. This gives the protein CSVELQGRGRSYEQYF.

The chain carries TRBV4-3 and TRBJ2-1, with D perhaps TRBD2 (6 bases). V lost 2 bases to trimming and J lost 8 bases, with 22 bases between them. The CDR3 sequence is 17 residues long. The germline gives CDR1 LGHNA, CDR2 YSLEER. CDR3 nucleotides: TGCGCCAGCAGCCAAACCCCCGGGACTCAAAGGGTACATGAGCAGTTCTTC. It translates to CASSQTPGTQRVHEQFF.

The V gene is TRBV7-2, the J gene TRBJ1-2, with 9 bases matching TRBD1. J was trimmed by 6 bases and V by 7 bases; bases with no gene match: 12. Germline-derived CDR1 and CDR2 are SGHTA and FQGNSA. The CDR3 loop spans 15 amino acids. The CDR3 sequence is CASTFRRQGVDGYTF. CDR3 nucleotide sequence: TGTGCCAGCACCTTCCGACGACAGGGGGTGGATGGCTACACCTTC.

The V call is TRBV7-8, the J call TRBJ2-1, with TRBD2 identical over 9 bases. Looked up from germline, CDR1 is SGHVS and CDR2 is FQNEAQ. The CDR3 loop spans 16 amino acids. J gave up 1 base and V 6 bases, and 7 bases lay outside the gene matches. CDR3 coding DNA: TGTGCCAGCAGGGCGGGAGGGGCGTTTTCCTACAATGAGCAGTTCTTC. It yields the protein CASRAGGAFSYNEQFF.

This clone has only one observation. V gene TRBV18 combines with J gene TRBJ1-5; no definite D call. The CDR3 contains 16 residues. The V end lost 2 bases, the J end lost 2 bases, and 13 bases lay between the germline ends. CDR1 and CDR2 (germline): KGHSH, LQKENI. The CDR3 region has the DNA TGTGCCAGCTCACCAGTTTTTGGGCAGGGCAATCAGCCCCAGCATTTT. The encoded protein is CASSPVFGQGNQPQHF. Supplemented by reference TRBV18 and TRBJ1-5, the full variable domain reads NAGVMQNPRHLVRRRGQEARLRCSPMKGHSHVYWYRQLPEEGLKFMVYLQKENIIDESGMPKERFSAEFPKEGPSILRIQQVVRGDSAAYFCASSPVFGQGNQPQHFGDGTRLSIL.